The rows below give T cell receptor beta chains drawn from one sample of a study of blood T cells in healthy people across ages. TCRdb redid the calling of the 5' RACE reads with MiXCR, one entry per CDR3 protein. The top ten hold approximately 10% of the sample, which has approximately 1.5 million distinct CDR3 sequences, 30% to 40% seen once. Sequences were obtained from blood. The receptor source for this set is a woman aged 25 to 39 in good health. The CDR3 runs from the conserved cysteine through the conserved F or W. A D gene is named only where the DNA matches it firmly. Not all rows give a size; the values are once, few, many and, for expanded clones, a class.

>TRBJ1-2|TRBV11-2|-|-
CASSLSDGNYGYTF
TGTGCCAGCAGCTTATCGGACGGCAACTATGGCTACACCTTC
>TRBJ2-5|TRBV2|-|-
CASSEEVSGTQYF
TGTGCCAGCAGTGAGGAGGTATCGGGGACCCAGTACTTC
>TRBJ2-5|TRBV5-1|-|-
CASSRPSQGILETQYF
TGCGCCAGCAGCCGCCCAAGCCAGGGGATCCTAGAGACCCAGTACTTC
>TRBJ1-2|TRBV30|-|TRBD1
CAWSSLFQLDRTGGFEGYTF
TGTGCCTGGAGTTCCCTTTTCCAGTTGGATAGAACAGGGGGTTTTGAGGGCTACACCTTC
>TRBJ2-1|TRBV10-2|-|-
CASSESGSGEQFF
TGCGCCAGCAGTGAGTCGGGATCAGGGGAGCAGTTCTTC
>TRBJ2-5|TRBV11-2|few|TRBD1
CASLTSQGDGQYF
TGTGCCAGCCTAACCTCACAGGGGGACGGGCAGTACTTC
>TRBJ2-7|TRBV20-1|few|TRBD2
CSARDSLAGVWNEQYF
TGCAGTGCTAGAGATTCCCTAGCGGGGGTATGGAACGAGCAGTACTTC
>TRBJ1-2|TRBV3-1|-|TRBD1
CASSDRDRAFYGYTF
TGTGCCAGCAGCGACCGGGACAGGGCGTTCTATGGCTACACCTTC
>TRBJ1-1|TRBV10-3|-|-
CAIRWTENTEAFF
TGTGCCATCAGATGGACGGAGAACACTGAAGCTTTCTTT
>TRBJ1-5|TRBV2|-|-
CASSSTQGQQPQHF
TGTGCCAGCAGTTCCACGCAGGGCCAACAGCCCCAGCATTTT
>TRBJ2-7|TRBV27|few|-
CASSLDGDSYEQYF
TGTGCCAGCAGTTTGGACGGGGACTCCTACGAGCAGTACTTC
>TRBJ2-2|TRBV20-1|-|TRBD1
CSARAGGARTGELFF
TGCAGTGCTAGGGCAGGGGGCGCTCGGACCGGGGAGCTGTTTTTT
>TRBJ1-1|TRBV20-1|-|TRBD1
CSARDRTGRTEAFF
TGCAGTGCTAGAGATCGGACAGGGCGGACTGAAGCTTTCTTT
>TRBJ2-7|TRBV9|few|-
CASSPRDSGPYEQYF
TGTGCCAGCAGCCCTAGGGACTCGGGGCCCTACGAGCAGTACTTC
>TRBJ2-7|TRBV20-1|few|TRBD2
CSARGREGPYEQYF
TGCAGTGCTAGAGGGCGGGAGGGCCCATACGAGCAGTACTTC
>TRBJ2-3|TRBV29-1|few|-
CSAVWDFLSGTDTQYF
TGCAGCGCTGTTTGGGACTTCCTATCGGGCACAGATACGCAGTATTTT
>TRBJ1-2|TRBV20-1|few|-
CSARGTSGVVGYTF
TGCAGTGCTAGAGGCACGTCGGGGGTAGTAGGCTACACCTTC
>TRBJ2-1|TRBV5-4|-|TRBD2
CASSLQALLTSGRPNEQFF
TGTGCCAGCAGCTTACAGGCTTTATTAACTAGCGGGAGACCCAATGAGCAGTTCTTC
>TRBJ2-3|TRBV3-1|-|TRBD2
CASSQDAGGGADTQYF
TGTGCCAGCAGCCAAGACGCGGGAGGTGGGGCAGATACGCAGTATTTT
>TRBJ2-1|TRBV9|-|TRBD2
CASSRLAVPSYNEQFF
TGTGCCAGCAGCCGACTAGCGGTACCCTCCTACAATGAGCAGTTCTTC
>TRBJ2-1|TRBV4-1|-|-
CASSQDKVLAWSGGNEQFF
TGCGCCAGCAGCCAAGATAAGGTCCTAGCCTGGTCCGGTGGGAATGAGCAGTTCTTC
>TRBJ2-3|TRBV12-3/TRBV12-4|-|-
CASSRTLASTDAQYF
TGTGCCAGCAGTAGGACCCTCGCGAGCACAGATGCGCAGTATTTT
>TRBJ2-3|TRBV5-1|-|TRBD1
CASSLRTGGGTDTQYF
TGCGCCAGCAGCTTAAGGACAGGGGGAGGCACAGATACGCAGTATTTT
>TRBJ2-3|TRBV18|-|-
CASSPAVVGGPTQYF
TGTGCCAGCTCACCAGCGGTGGTGGGGGGCCCTACGCAGTATTTT
>TRBJ2-1|TRBV5-1|many|-
CASSRATNEQFF
TGCGCCAGTTCCAGGGCTACCAATGAGCAGTTCTTC
>TRBJ2-1|TRBV4-1|-|-
CASSQVVTNEQFF
TGCGCCAGCAGCCAAGTAGTCACCAATGAGCAGTTCTTC
>TRBJ2-7|TRBV27|-|TRBD1
CASSFTAGDSEQYF
TGTGCCAGCAGTTTCACCGCAGGGGACAGCGAGCAGTACTTC
>TRBJ2-1|TRBV11-2|-|-
CASSYRSRYEQFF
TGTGCCAGCAGTTACCGCTCGCGATATGAGCAGTTCTTC
>TRBJ1-2|TRBV9|-|-
CASSVDGRSYYGYTF
TGTGCCAGCAGCGTAGATGGCAGGAGTTACTATGGCTACACCTTC
>TRBJ2-1|TRBV27|-|-
CASSSGWEQFF
TGTGCCAGCAGTTCTGGGTGGGAGCAGTTCTTC
>TRBJ1-1|TRBV4-1|few|-
CASSQPAGRNPEAFF
TGCGCCAGCAGCCAACCGGCAGGGAGGAATCCTGAAGCTTTCTTT
>TRBJ1-2|TRBV4-1|-|-
CASSQAGHGYTF
TGCGCCAGCAGCCAAGCGGGGCATGGCTACACCTTC
>TRBJ2-1|TRBV7-9|-|TRBD2
CASSLAPSGGVWWQFF
TGTGCCAGCAGCTTAGCTCCTAGCGGGGGGGTGTGGTGGCAGTTCTTC
>TRBJ2-3|TRBV12-3/TRBV12-4|many|TRBD1
CASSPRDRGGDTQYF
TGTGCCAGCAGCCCCCGGGACAGGGGTGGTGATACGCAGTATTTT
>TRBJ1-1|TRBV2|-|-
CASSDWVEAFF
TGTGCCAGCAGTGACTGGGTTGAAGCTTTCTTT
>TRBJ2-1|TRBV10-2|many|TRBD1
CASWDRGLNEQFF
TGCGCCAGCTGGGACAGGGGGTTAAATGAGCAGTTCTTC
>TRBJ1-6|TRBV12-3/TRBV12-4|-|-
CASSLGVGTLGSPLHF
TGTGCCAGCAGTTTAGGAGTAGGGACCCTGGGTTCACCCCTCCACTTT
>TRBJ2-7|TRBV14|few|TRBD1
CASSRDRGTASYF
TGTGCCAGCAGCCGGGATAGGGGGACAGCCTCGTACTTC
>TRBJ2-1|TRBV7-9|-|-
CASSAALGEYNEQFF
TGTGCCAGCAGCGCAGCCCTGGGAGAATACAATGAGCAGTTCTTC
>TRBJ2-1|TRBV5-6|-|-
CASSLFGATEQFF
TGTGCCAGCAGCCTTTTTGGGGCTACTGAGCAGTTCTTC
>TRBJ2-1|TRBV19|-|TRBD2
CASSILAGVMSEQFF
TGTGCCAGTAGTATACTAGCGGGAGTTATGAGTGAGCAGTTCTTC
>TRBJ2-1|TRBV3-1|few|-
CASSRLQDWPRDEQFF
TGTGCCAGCAGCCGGTTACAGGACTGGCCCCGAGATGAGCAGTTCTTC
>TRBJ2-1|TRBV30|-|TRBD2
CAWSVPREGSYNEQFF
TGTGCCTGGAGTGTACCGCGGGAGGGCTCCTACAATGAGCAGTTCTTC
>TRBJ2-7|TRBV6-1|-|TRBD1
CASSQRTGGLYEQYF
TGTGCCAGCAGCCAAAGGACAGGGGGCCTCTACGAGCAGTACTTC
>TRBJ2-5|TRBV6-5|few|TRBD2
CASRSRRRGSEETQYF
TGTGCCAGCAGATCCCGGAGGCGGGGGTCAGAGGAGACCCAGTACTTC
>TRBJ2-5|TRBV5-1|-|-
CASTITAAGSQETQYF
TGCGCCAGCACCATCACCGCGGCGGGGAGTCAAGAGACCCAGTACTTC
>TRBJ2-2|TRBV20-1|-|TRBD2
CSASKGRAAGELFF
TGCAGTGCTAGTAAGGGGAGGGCCGCCGGGGAGCTGTTTTTT
>TRBJ2-1|TRBV6-2/TRBV6-3|few|TRBD2
CASSYTSGGPRDEQFF
TGTGCCAGCAGTTACACCAGCGGGGGCCCAAGGGATGAGCAGTTCTTC
>TRBJ2-1|TRBV30|-|-
CAWSPDSRSYNEQFF
TGTGCCTGGAGTCCGGACAGTCGCTCCTACAATGAGCAGTTCTTC